The 22 T cell receptor beta chains below were found in one sample sequenced in a study of CD8 T cells in ankylosing spondylitis. MiXCR, run by TCRdb on the 5' RACE reads, gives a single entry per CDR3 protein. The sample includes fewer than 350,000 distinct CDR3 sequences, 11% of them seen just once. Sequencing was done on a sample of blood, either unsorted or a sorted T cell fraction (not recorded which). The receptor source for this set is a female donor with ankylosing spondylitis or in good health (not recorded which).

Many counts were recorded for this clonotype. The CDR3 is CASSPGGAVPTDTQYF. The CDR3 DNA reads TGTGCCAGCAGTCCTGGGGGGGCTGTACCCACAGATACGCAGTATTTT. The chain uses TRBV7-3 and TRBJ2-3; tentatively, D is TRBD2 (7 bases). The germline V and J ends were trimmed by 6 bases and 2 bases, with 18 bases remaining between them. This CDR3 comprises 16 residues. The germline V gene has CDR1 SGHTA and CDR2 FQGTGA.

This clonotype was found many times. The genes are TRBV20-1 and TRBJ2-7; D remains unclear. CDR1 and CDR2 (germline): DFQATT, SNEGSKA (reference sequence). The CDR3 runs to 15 residues. Between the trimmed V and J ends, which lost 0 bases and 3 bases, there was a span of 15 bases. CDR3 region: CSARDWSGWDYEQYF. CDR3 nucleotides: TGCAGTGCTAGAGATTGGTCTGGGTGGGACTACGAGCAGTACTTC.

This clonotype has just a few counts. The rearrangement joins TRBV27 to TRBJ2-3, with 12 bases identical to TRBD2. CDR1 MNHEY and CDR2 SMNVEV come from the germline V gene (reference sequence). The V and J ends lost 2 bases and 3 bases, in that order; junction bases with no gene match: 12. The CDR3 extends over 19 amino acids. In DNA form, the CDR3 reads TGTGCCAGCAGTTTAAGGACTAGCGGGACTAGTGCGAGGACAGATACGCAGTATTTT. As protein: CASSLRTSGTSARTDTQYF.

Only a few counts were recorded for this clonotype. The J gene is TRBJ1-6, the V gene TRBV3-1, with D uncertain. Germline V gene data show CDR1 as LGHDT and CDR2 as YNNKEL (reference sequence). CDR3 length: 14 amino acids. The V gene lost 1 base and the J gene lost 4 bases, with 5 bases spanning the gap. The CDR3 coding sequence is TGTGCCAGCAGCCAAGGACAATATAATTCACCCCTCCACTTT. Protein sequence: CASSQGQYNSPLHF.

The genes are TRBV3-1 and TRBJ1-2; a weak D match, TRBD1 (6 bases). V lost 9 bases to trimming and J lost 5 bases, with 13 bases between them. The germline V gene has CDR1 LGHDT and CDR2 YNNKEL (reference sequence). The CDR3 is 12 amino acids. The CDR3 region is CASLDRLYGYTF. The CDR3 bases are TGTGCCAGTCTTGACAGGCTGTATGGCTACACCTTC.

The table lists this clonotype with a few counts. The chain carries TRBV21-1 and TRBJ2-1; TRBD1, the D gene given by the table, was not confirmed from the DNA. TRBV21-1 is marked as a pseudogene. This CDR3 contains 13 residues. CDR3 region: CASSKGGAGEQFF. The CDR3 DNA is TGTGCCAGCAGCAAAGGGGGGGCGGGTGAGCAGTTCTTC.

This clonotype was observed at least ten times. The chain has TRBV18 and TRBJ1-2; D is unresolved. The CDR3 consists of 17 residues. Deletions cut 1 base from V and 3 bases from J, with 18 bases between. Germline CDR1 and CDR2: KGHSH and LQKENI. CDR3 sequence (DNA): TGTGCCAGCTCACCACGGGCAGACCAACTATTCTACTATGGCTACACCTTC. Its translation: CASSPRADQLFYYGYTF.

This clonotype was counted many times. The chain couples TRBV6-4 to TRBJ2-5; TRBD2 agrees at 11 bases. CDR1 MRHNA and CDR2 SNTAGT come from the germline V gene. This CDR3 has 17 amino acids. V shed 0 bases, J shed 3 bases, and the junction held 6 bases outside the gene matches. The chain's CDR3 is CASSDSGLAVKKETQYF. The CDR3 DNA reads TGTGCCAGCAGTGACTCGGGACTAGCGGTGAAAAAAGAGACCCAGTACTTC.

This clonotype appeared many times. The rearrangement links TRBV5-6 to TRBJ2-1; 7 bases are a match to TRBD2. The CDR3 loop spans 11 amino acids. Germline values: CDR1 SGHDT, CDR2 YYEEEE. Losses at the gene ends were 4 bases for V and 13 bases for J; bases not matched to a gene: 5. CDR3 nucleotide sequence: TGTGCCAGCAGCCGCGAGCGGGAACAGTTCTTC. This sequence encodes CASSREREQFF.

This clonotype appeared many times. J is TRBJ1-2 and V is TRBV20-1; the D gene is possibly TRBD1 (6 bases). CDR3 size: 14 residues. Trimming removed 1 base at V and 0 bases at J, with 9 bases between. Looked up from germline, CDR1 is DFQATT and CDR2 is SNEGSKA (reference sequence). This CDR3 is CSARGQAPNYGYTF. The CDR3 nucleotides are TGCAGTGCTAGAGGACAGGCTCCTAACTATGGCTACACCTTC.

The chain is built from TRBV7-2 and TRBJ2-3; the D is unclear. Germline V gives CDR1 SGHTA, CDR2 FQGNSA. The CDR3 extends over 13 amino acids. V lost 5 bases and J 8 bases, leaving 14 bases between the germline ends. In DNA, the CDR3 is TGTGCCAGCAGCCTAGAAAAGAGGACTACGCAGTATTTT. Protein product: CASSLEKRTTQYF.

This clonotype was counted at least ten times. The chain employs TRBV20-1 and TRBJ2-6; D tentatively fits TRBD1 or TRBD2 (5 bases each). Germline CDR1 DFQATT, CDR2 SNEGSKA (reference sequence). V lost 5 bases to trimming and J lost 0 bases, with 23 bases between them. This CDR3 contains 19 residues. The CDR3 is CSAEGIRRRHLSGANVLTF. The DNA of the CDR3 is TGCAGTGCTGAGGGGATTAGGCGACGCCACCTCTCTGGGGCCAACGTCCTGACTTTC.

This clonotype was found many times. In nucleotides, the CDR3 is TGCGCCAGCAGCGGTACCGGGACGGCAGATTGGGCGAACACTGAAGCTTTCTTT. This translates into CASSGTGTADWANTEAFF. J is TRBJ1-1 and V is TRBV5-1; a weak D match, TRBD1 (5 bases). CDR1 is SGHRS and CDR2 is YFSETQ in the germline V gene. This CDR3 comprises 18 residues. V was pared by 4 bases and J by 1 base, with 23 bases between.

This clonotype was counted ten times or more. This chain connects TRBV5-1 to TRBJ2-1; the D is unclear. Trimming took off 4 bases at V and 8 bases at J, with 7 bases between the two ends. This CDR3 has 11 residues. CDR1 and CDR2 (germline): SGHRS, YFSETQ. As DNA, the CDR3 is TGCGCCAGCAGCGTAGTAGATGAGCAGTTCTTC. It is translated as CASSVVDEQFF.

This clonotype has only a few counts. The rearrangement uses TRBV3-1 and TRBJ2-7, with D perhaps matching TRBD1 (5 bases). The CDR3 totals 17 residues. Deletions cut 7 bases from V and 3 bases from J, with 25 bases between. Germline CDR1 and CDR2: LGHDT and YNNKEL (reference sequence). Here the CDR3 DNA reads TGTGCCAGCACCCCAGGTTTAGAGACAGAAGAAGACTACGAGCAGTACTTC. Residues: CASTPGLETEEDYEQYF.

This clonotype was found many times. CDR3 in DNA: TGCAGTGCCGAGTCCCACACAGATACGCAGTATTTT. It encodes CSAESHTDTQYF. The V gene is TRBV20-1, the J gene TRBJ2-3; D remains ambiguous. The V gene's germline CDR1 is DFQATT and CDR2 SNEGSKA (reference sequence). Trimming removed 6 bases from V and 2 bases from J, with 9 bases in between. CDR3 length: 12 residues.

This clonotype showed up just a few times. CDR3 in amino acids: CSVEPGQGYNYGYTF. CDR3 sequence (DNA): TGCAGCGTTGAACCGGGACAGGGGTATAACTATGGCTACACCTTC. The chain employs TRBV29-1 and TRBJ1-2; 10 bases are shared with TRBD1. Germline V gives CDR1 SQVTM, CDR2 ANQGSEA. The CDR3 covers 15 residues. V was pared by 2 bases and J by 1 base, with 4 bases of the junction left unmatched.

There are many counts of this clonotype. This chain links TRBV20-1 with TRBJ2-1; D not resolved. CDR1 DFQATT and CDR2 SNEGSKA come from the germline V gene (reference sequence). CDR3 size: 15 residues. V shed 2 bases and J shed 5 bases, with 16 bases lying between them. The chain's CDR3 is CSARKVAPLHNEQFF. In DNA form, the CDR3 reads TGCAGTGCTAGAAAGGTCGCTCCTCTCCACAATGAGCAGTTCTTC.

This clonotype was detected only a few times. The chain couples TRBV2 to TRBJ2-1; D may be TRBD2 (6 bases). V lost 2 bases and J 3 bases, leaving 11 bases between the germline ends. This CDR3 has 15 residues. Germline CDR1 and CDR2: SNHLY and FYNNEI. The CDR3 sequence is CASSERGLLYNEQFF. The DNA of the CDR3 is TGTGCCAGCAGTGAACGGGGACTTCTCTACAATGAGCAGTTCTTC.

About this clonotype: This sequence may be a read error, since a much larger clone differs from it by one base. The chain links TRBV6-6 to TRBJ1-1; TRBD1 might be the D (5 bases). CDR1 and CDR2 (germline): MNHNY, SVGAGI (reference sequence). V was trimmed by 8 bases and J by 7 bases, leaving 17 bases between them. CDR3 size: 13 residues. The CDR3 spells CASVRKGHNEAFF. CDR3 in DNA: TGTGCCAGCGTACGGAAAGGACACAATGAAGCTTTCTTT.

This clonotype has ten or more counts. The V call is TRBV6-2 or TRBV6-3, the J call TRBJ2-1; D is ambiguous. V gave up 0 bases and J gave up 9 bases, with 9 bases separating them. CDR1 is MNHEY and CDR2 is SVGEGT in the germline V gene. The length of the CDR3 is 13 residues. The CDR3 here is CASSYSRLAEQFF. The CDR3 bases are TGTGCCAGCAGTTACTCCCGACTCGCTGAGCAGTTCTTC.

Concerning this clonotype itself: At one end, the junction sequence differs from germline, possibly due to a read error. This chain joins TRBV12-3 or TRBV12-4 and TRBJ2-1; 11 nucleotides align to TRBD2. The CDR3 extends over 18 amino acids. CDR3 residues: CACSLAPSGGQYFDEQFF. The DNA of the CDR3 is TGTGCCTGCAGTTTAGCCCCTAGCGGGGGGCAATACTTTGATGAGCAGTTCTTC.